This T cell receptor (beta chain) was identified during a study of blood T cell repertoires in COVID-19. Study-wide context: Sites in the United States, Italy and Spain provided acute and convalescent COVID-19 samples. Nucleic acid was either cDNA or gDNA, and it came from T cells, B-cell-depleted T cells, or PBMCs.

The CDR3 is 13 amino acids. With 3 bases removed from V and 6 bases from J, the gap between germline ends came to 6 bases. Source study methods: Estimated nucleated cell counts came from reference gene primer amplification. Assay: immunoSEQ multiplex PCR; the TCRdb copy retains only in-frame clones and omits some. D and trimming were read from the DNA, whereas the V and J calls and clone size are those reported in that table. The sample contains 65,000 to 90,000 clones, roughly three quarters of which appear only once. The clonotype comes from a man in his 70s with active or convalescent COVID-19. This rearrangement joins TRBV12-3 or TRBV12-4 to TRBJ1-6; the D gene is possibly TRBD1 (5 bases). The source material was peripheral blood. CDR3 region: CASSLGGNSPLHF. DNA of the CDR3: TGTGCCAGCAGTTTGGGGGGTAATTCACCCCTCCACTTT.